The 7 T cell receptor beta chains reported below all come from one sample, sequenced in a study of T cell repertoires in MIS-A myocarditis. Sequencing used immunoSEQ multiplex PCR; TCRdb keeps in-frame clones, though not all of them. The profile shows some 12,000 clones, 83% of them singletons. The sequencing input was right ventricle heart tissue obtained at autopsy. The source is a man between 18 and 35 years old with fulminant myocarditis from multisystem inflammatory syndrome in adults (MIS-A) after COVID-19.

The chain links TRBV29-1 to TRBJ2-7, with D unresolved. Looked up from germline, CDR1 is SQVTM and CDR2 is ANQGSEA. V lost 5 bases, J lost 4 bases, and 12 bases lay in between. The CDR3 totals 12 residues. CDR3 protein: CSVSENLYEQYF. CDR3 sequence (DNA): TGCAGCGTTTCCGAGAACTTATACGAGCAGTACTTC.

The rearrangement links TRBV2 to TRBJ2-7; either TRBD1 or TRBD2 may fit D (6 bases each). The germline CDR1 and CDR2 sequences are SNHLY and FYNNEI. The CDR3 spans 14 residues. CDR3 sequence (DNA): TGTGCTCAAACTAAAAGGGGGGCCGCCTACGAGCAGTACTTC. Amino acid sequence: CAQTKRGAAYEQYF.

This clone was counted only a few times. V usage is TRBV6-5 and J usage is TRBJ2-1, with D perhaps TRBD2 (5 bases). CDR1 MNHEY and CDR2 SVGAGI come from the germline V gene. Between the trimmed V and J ends, which lost 2 bases and 3 bases, there was a span of 11 bases. The CDR3 runs 15 residues. The CDR3 DNA reads as TGTGCCAGCAGTTACGAGGGAAAAGGCTACAATGAGCAGTTCTTC. It is translated as CASSYEGKGYNEQFF.

The gene calls are TRBV4-3 and TRBJ2-7; no reliable D call. The germline V and J ends were trimmed by 4 bases and 3 bases, with 16 bases remaining between them. CDR1 is LGHNA and CDR2 is YSLEER in the germline V gene. The CDR3 runs to 15 residues. CDR3 protein: CASSLSGGRDYEQYF. DNA of the CDR3: TGCGCCAGCAGCCTTAGTGGTGGTAGGGACTACGAGCAGTACTTC.

The CDR3 DNA sequence: TGTGCCAGCTCACCATCGGGAGGGGCCGCCGGTGGAGAGACCCAGTACTTC. Its protein is CASSPSGGAAGGETQYF. The rearrangement uses TRBV18 and TRBJ2-5; 8 nucleotides match TRBD2. Germline V gives CDR1 KGHSH, CDR2 LQKENI. The CDR3 spans 17 residues. V shed 2 bases, J shed 4 bases, and the junction held 12 bases outside the gene matches.

The chain employs TRBV5-1 and TRBJ2-2; 7 nucleotides match TRBD1. Germline lookup yields CDR1 SGHRS and CDR2 YFSETQ. V lost 5 bases and J lost 5; bases outside the gene matches: 9. The CDR3 totals 15 residues. The CDR3 region has the DNA TGCGCCAGCAGATCAGGGGACAGTCGGACCGGGGAGCTGTTTTTT. As protein: CASRSGDSRTGELFF. Combining the CDR3 with reference TRBV5-1 and TRBJ2-2 gives the whole variable domain KAGVTQTPRYLIKTRGQQVTLSCSPISGHRSVSWYQQTPGQGLQFLFEYFSETQRNKGNFPGRFSGRQFSNSRSEMNVSTLELGDSALYLCASRSGDSRTGELFFGEGSRLTVL.

The J gene is TRBJ1-1, the V gene TRBV9; 7 positions match TRBD1. J was trimmed by 12 bases and V by 5 bases; bases with no gene match: 19. CDR3 size: 15 residues. From germline, CDR1 is SGDLS and CDR2 YYNGEE. The CDR3 bases are TGTGCCAGCAGTAGAAGGGTTCAGGGGGGCGGTGCGACTTTCTTT. Translation: CASSRRVQGGGATFF.